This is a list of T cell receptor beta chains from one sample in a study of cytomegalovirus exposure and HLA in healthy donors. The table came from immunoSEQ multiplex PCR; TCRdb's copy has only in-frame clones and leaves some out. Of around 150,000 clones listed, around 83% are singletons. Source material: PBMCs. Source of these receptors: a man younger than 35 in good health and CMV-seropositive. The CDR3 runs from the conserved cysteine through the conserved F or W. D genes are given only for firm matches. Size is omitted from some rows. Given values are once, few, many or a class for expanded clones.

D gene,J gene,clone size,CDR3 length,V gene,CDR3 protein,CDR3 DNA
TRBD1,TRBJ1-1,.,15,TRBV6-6,CASSYSDRGGTEAFF,TGTGCCAGCAGTTACTCGGACAGGGGGGGGACTGAAGCTTTCTTT
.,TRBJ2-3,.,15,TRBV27,CASSYTQVSTDTQYF,TGTGCCAGCAGCTATACCCAGGTTAGCACAGATACGCAGTATTTT
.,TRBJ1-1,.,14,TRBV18,CASSPLAVNTEAFF,TGTGCCAGCTCACCACTGGCGGTGAACACTGAAGCTTTCTTT
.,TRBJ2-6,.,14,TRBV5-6,CASSGDVGANVLTF,TGTGCCAGCAGCGGAGATGTAGGCGCCAACGTCCTGACTTTC
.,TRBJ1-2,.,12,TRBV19,CASSITGYGYTF,TGTGCCAGTAGTATCACAGGCTATGGCTACACCTTC
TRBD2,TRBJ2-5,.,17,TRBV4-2,CASSQDHTTSREMAQYF,TGTGCCAGCAGCCAAGATCATACGACTAGCCGAGAGATGGCCCAGTACTTC
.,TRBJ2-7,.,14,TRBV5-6,CASSLAGQGDEQYF,TGTGCCAGCAGCTTGGCCGGTCAGGGTGACGAGCAGTACTTC
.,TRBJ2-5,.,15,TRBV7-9,CASSFPGQPQETQYF,TGTGCCAGCAGCTTCCCAGGACAGCCTCAAGAGACCCAGTACTTC
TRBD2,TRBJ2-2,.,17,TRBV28,CASSFPVAGGPRGELFF,TGTGCCAGCAGTTTCCCAGTCGCGGGGGGCCCTAGGGGGGAGCTGTTTTTT
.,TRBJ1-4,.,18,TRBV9,CASSPRGGAGATNEKLFF,TGTGCCAGCAGCCCGAGGGGGGGAGCGGGTGCAACTAATGAAAAACTGTTTTTT
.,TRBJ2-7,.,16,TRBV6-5,CASSYSSRRASYEQYF,TGTGCCAGCAGTTACTCGAGTAGGAGGGCCTCCTACGAGCAGTACTTC
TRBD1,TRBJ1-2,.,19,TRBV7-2,CASSSPGPGQHLSNYGYTF,TGTGCCAGCAGCTCCCCCGGACCGGGACAGCACCTCTCTAACTATGGCTACACCTTC
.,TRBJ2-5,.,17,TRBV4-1,CASSQTLPRGLEETQYF,TGCGCCAGCAGCCAAACCCTCCCCAGGGGTTTGGAAGAGACCCAGTACTTC
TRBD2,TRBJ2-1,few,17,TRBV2,CASSESRGLAGENEQFF,TGTGCCAGCAGTGAAAGCCGGGGACTAGCGGGGGAGAATGAGCAGTTCTTC
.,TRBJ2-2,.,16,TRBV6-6,CASNSYRTDNTGELFF,TGTGCCAGCAACTCCTACCGCACAGATAACACCGGGGAGCTGTTTTTT
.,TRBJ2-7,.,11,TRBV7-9,CASSHSYEQYF,TGTGCCAGCAGCCATTCCTACGAGCAGTACTTC
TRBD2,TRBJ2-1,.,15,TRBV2,CASSTGLAPYNEQFF,TGTGCCAGCAGCACCGGACTAGCTCCCTACAATGAGCAGTTCTTC
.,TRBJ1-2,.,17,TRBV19,CASSPGRTSYTNYGYTF,TGTGCCAGTAGTCCAGGAAGGACATCCTACACTAACTATGGCTACACCTTC
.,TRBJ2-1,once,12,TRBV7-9,CASGVAYNEQFF,TGTGCCAGTGGAGTCGCCTACAATGAGCAGTTCTTC
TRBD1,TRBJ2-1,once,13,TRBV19,CASMGQGANEQFF,TGTGCCAGTATGGGACAGGGGGCAAATGAGCAGTTCTTC
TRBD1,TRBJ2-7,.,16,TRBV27,CASSLAITGQAGEQYF,TGTGCCAGCAGTCTCGCGATTACTGGACAGGCCGGCGAGCAGTACTTC
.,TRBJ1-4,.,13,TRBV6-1,CASSGQGPEKLFF,TGTGCCAGCTCGGGGCAGGGGCCTGAAAAACTGTTTTTT
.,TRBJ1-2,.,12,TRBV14,CASSQHRQGYTF,TGTGCCAGCAGCCAACACAGACAGGGCTACACCTTC